Below are 19 T cell receptor beta chains sequenced from a single sample in a study of blood T cell repertoires in COVID-19. TCRdb's copy holds only in-frame clones and misses some; the assay was immunoSEQ multiplex PCR. The table has roughly 200,000 clones, more than 75% seen once; the top ten hold roughly 8.2%. Sequenced sample: peripheral blood. These receptors came from a woman of 80 years or more with COVID-19, enrolled during active disease.

The chain combines TRBV6-5 with TRBJ2-3; D possibly corresponds to TRBD2 (5 bases). Germline CDR1 reads MNHEY; CDR2 reads SVGAGI. Between the trimmed V and J ends, which lost 8 bases and 2 bases, there was a span of 14 bases. The CDR3 length is 14 residues. CDR3 sequence reads: CASYRADNTDTQYF. The CDR3, as DNA: TGTGCCAGCTACCGAGCGGATAACACAGATACGCAGTATTTT.

The chain carries TRBV18 and TRBJ2-7, with 8 nucleotides matching TRBD2. CDR1 is KGHSH, CDR2 LQKENI, per germline. J lost 0 bases, V lost 3 bases, and 4 bases had no gene match. This CDR3 region has 15 residues. In nucleotides, the CDR3 is TGTGCCAGCTCACCGAGCGGGGGCAGCTCCTACGAGCAGTACTTC. Protein sequence: CASSPSGGSSYEQYF. The full variable domain, rest sourced from reference TRBV18 and TRBJ2-7, is NAGVMQNPRHLVRRRGQEARLRCSPMKGHSHVYWYRQLPEEGLKFMVYLQKENIIDESGMPKERFSAEFPKEGPSILRIQQVVRGDSAAYFCASSPSGGSSYEQYFGPGTRLTVT.

The chain carries TRBV18 and TRBJ1-4; possibly TRBD1 for D (5 bases). Trimming shortened V by 2 bases and J by 8 bases, and 12 bases separated the two germline ends. In germline, CDR1 is KGHSH, CDR2 LQKENI. The CDR3 consists of 14 residues. The CDR3 DNA reads as TGTGCCAGCTCACCAGGGGCGGTCGAAGAAAAACTGTTTTTT. Translation: CASSPGAVEEKLFF.

This chain uses TRBV5-4 with TRBJ2-5; 7 nucleotides line up with TRBD1. Germline V gene lookup returns CDR1 SGHNT and CDR2 YYREEE (reference sequence). J was trimmed by 4 bases and V by 4 bases; bases with no gene match: 7. The CDR3 sequence is 14 residues long. The CDR3 DNA is TGTGCCAGCAGCGCATACAGGGGTACAGAGACCCAGTACTTC. It specifies CASSAYRGTETQYF.

V is TRBV7-9 and J is TRBJ2-5; 9 bases fit TRBD2. Trimming at V came to 0 bases and at J to 3 bases, leaving 2 bases not matched to a gene. Germline loops: CDR1 SEHNR, CDR2 FQNEAQ (reference sequence). The CDR3 sequence is 15 residues long. This chain's CDR3 is CASSLARLAEETQYF. The CDR3 nucleotides read TGTGCCAGCAGCTTAGCCAGACTAGCGGAAGAGACCCAGTACTTC.

The V call is TRBV19, the J call TRBJ2-5; 7 positions match TRBD1. The germline V gene has CDR1 LNHDA and CDR2 SQIVND (reference sequence). The CDR3 runs to 13 residues. With 6 bases clipped from V and 9 bases from J, the junction kept 10 bases outside the gene matches. This CDR3 reads CASSPTGSGAQYF. In DNA form, the CDR3 reads TGTGCCAGTAGCCCGACAGGGAGTGGGGCCCAGTACTTC.

The CDR3 protein is CASSYSIVQGGQPQHF. Written as DNA, the CDR3 is TGTGCCAGCAGTTACTCGATAGTACAGGGCGGACAGCCCCAGCATTTT. The V call is TRBV6-6, the J call TRBJ1-5, with D possibly matching TRBD1 (6 bases). Germline V gives CDR1 MNHNY, CDR2 SVGAGI (reference sequence). The V gene lost 0 bases and the J gene lost 7 bases, with 16 bases spanning the gap. This CDR3 is 16 amino acids long.

In this sample, this clone turned up once. V usage is TRBV29-1 and J usage is TRBJ1-2; the D gene is possibly TRBD1 (5 bases). From germline, CDR1 is SQVTM and CDR2 ANQGSEA. V dropped 6 bases and J dropped 5 bases, with 19 bases sitting between them. CDR3 length: 14 residues. The CDR3 loop reads CSVPRAGTIYGYTF. The CDR3 DNA is TGCAGCGTCCCACGGGCAGGGACTATTTATGGCTACACCTTC.

V usage is TRBV4-3 and J usage is TRBJ1-1; possible D gene TRBD1, 6 bases. Germline V gene sequence: CDR1 LGHNA, CDR2 YSLEER. This CDR3 comprises 14 residues. V lost 2 bases, J lost 4 bases, and 11 bases lay in between. The CDR3 is CASSQTGMGTEAFF. As DNA, the CDR3 is TGCGCCAGCAGCCAAACAGGGATGGGCACTGAAGCTTTCTTT.

This chain connects TRBV6-6 to TRBJ1-4, with D perhaps TRBD1 (6 bases). Germline V gives CDR1 MNHNY, CDR2 SVGAGI (reference sequence). Between the trimmed V and J ends, which lost 6 bases and 10 bases, there was a span of 15 bases. The CDR3 has 13 residues. The CDR3: CASRPPGGVKLFF. In nucleotides, the CDR3 is TGTGCCAGCAGGCCCCCTGGGGGCGTAAAACTGTTTTTT.

This rearrangement joins TRBV19 to TRBJ1-5, with TRBD1 matching 7 bases. V was clipped by 3 bases and J by 6 bases; unmatched bases: 11. Germline V lookup: CDR1 LNHDA, CDR2 SQIVND (reference sequence). The CDR3 is made up of 16 amino acids. In DNA, the CDR3 is TGTGCCAGTAGTATCCCGACAGGGAAAAGCGGTCAGCCCCAGCATTTT. This sequence encodes CASSIPTGKSGQPQHF.

The chain is built from TRBV6-5 and TRBJ1-1; D might be TRBD1 (6 bases). Looked up from germline, CDR1 is MNHEY and CDR2 is SVGAGI. With 5 bases removed from V and 4 bases from J, the gap between germline ends came to 14 bases. The CDR3 runs to 14 residues. The CDR3 nucleotides read TGTGCCAGCAGTCCCAACAGGGATTCCACTGAAGCTTTCTTT. Translating it yields CASSPNRDSTEAFF.

This sequence joins TRBV7-9 and TRBJ2-1; TRBD1 might be the D (5 bases). Germline lookup yields CDR1 SEHNR and CDR2 FQNEAQ (reference sequence). The CDR3 has 14 residues. V was shortened by 5 bases and J by 14 bases, with 22 bases between the two germline ends. CDR3 in DNA: TGTGCCAGCAGCACCTATCCTCTCCAGGTAGGGGAGTTCTTC. This gives the protein CASSTYPLQVGEFF.

The chain joins TRBV5-8 to TRBJ2-3; TRBD2 matches at 8 bases. Per germline, CDR1 SGHTS and CDR2 YDEGEE. Losses at the gene ends were 3 bases for V and 5 bases for J; bases not matched to a gene: 8. CDR3 length equals 15 residues. The CDR3 region has the DNA TGTGCCAGCAGCTCAGTAGCGGGGAGGGTAGATACGCAGTATTTT. Protein: CASSSVAGRVDTQYF.

This chain joins TRBV24-1 and TRBJ2-1; TRBD1 might be the D (6 bases). Deletions cut 1 base from V and 5 bases from J, with 11 bases between. The CDR3 is made up of 15 amino acids. Germline values: CDR1 KGHDR, CDR2 SFDVKD. The CDR3 spells CATSDFGQNDNEQFF. The CDR3, as DNA: TGTGCCACCAGTGATTTTGGACAGAACGACAATGAGCAGTTCTTC.

The V and J genes are TRBV27 and TRBJ1-1; perhaps TRBD1 as D (5 bases). Deletions cut 6 bases from V and 4 bases from J, with 27 bases between. CDR1 and CDR2 from the germline V gene are MNHEY and SMNVEV (reference sequence). The CDR3 has 18 residues. In DNA, the CDR3 is TGTGCCAGCAGCCTAAAGGGGCCAGGGACCGGGAGGGGCACTGAAGCTTTCTTT. This encodes CASSLKGPGTGRGTEAFF.

Many counts were recorded for this clone. This rearrangement joins TRBV4-3 to TRBJ2-6; tentatively, D is TRBD2 (5 bases). From germline, CDR1 is LGHNA and CDR2 YSLEER. V lost 4 bases and J 0 bases, leaving 7 bases between the germline ends. The CDR3 extends over 15 amino acids. The CDR3 nucleotides are TGCGCCAGCAGCCGGGAGTTCTCTGGGGCCAACGTCCTGACTTTC. Translating gives CASSREFSGANVLTF.

CDR3 bases: TGTGCCAGCAGTTACGCACAGGGGACCCTCACAGATACGCAGTATTTT. It translates to CASSYAQGTLTDTQYF. The rearrangement links TRBV6-5 to TRBJ2-3; TRBD1 agrees at 7 bases. The germline V gene has CDR1 MNHEY and CDR2 SVGAGI. CDR3 length: 16 residues. J was trimmed by 2 bases and V by 2 bases; bases with no gene match: 7.

The chain uses TRBV7-2 and TRBJ1-5; 8 positions match TRBD1. Trimming cost V 2 bases and J 5 bases; bases outside gene matches: 5. CDR3 length: 15 residues. Looked up from germline, CDR1 is SGHTA and CDR2 is FQGNSA. The CDR3 region is CASSLRQGADQPQHF. In nucleotides, the CDR3 is TGTGCCAGCAGCTTACGCCAGGGGGCCGATCAGCCCCAGCATTTT.